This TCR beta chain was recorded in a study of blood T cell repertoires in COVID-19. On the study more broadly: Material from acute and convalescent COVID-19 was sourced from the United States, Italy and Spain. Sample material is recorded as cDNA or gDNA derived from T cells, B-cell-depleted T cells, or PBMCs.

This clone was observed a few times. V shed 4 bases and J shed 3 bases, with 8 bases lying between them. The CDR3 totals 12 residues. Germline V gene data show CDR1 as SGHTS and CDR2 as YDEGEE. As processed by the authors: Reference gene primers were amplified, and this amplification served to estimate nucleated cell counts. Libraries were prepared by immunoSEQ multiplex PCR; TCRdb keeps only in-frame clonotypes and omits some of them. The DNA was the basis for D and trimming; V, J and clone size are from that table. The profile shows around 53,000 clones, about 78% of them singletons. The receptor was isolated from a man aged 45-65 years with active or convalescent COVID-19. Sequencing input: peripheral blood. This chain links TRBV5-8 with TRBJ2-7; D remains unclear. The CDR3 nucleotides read TGTGCCAGCAGCCCTCCAGGCTACGAGCAGTACTTC. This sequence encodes CASSPPGYEQYF.